The entry below gives a single T cell receptor (beta chain) sequence along with its context. One base away lies a much larger clone, so this may be a sequencing read error. It is likely a read error, because the conserved phenylalanine at the end of the CDR3 is missing. This specimen comes from a study of regulatory T cells in long-lasting Graves disease. For the study at large: Persistent cases took antithyroid drugs over 5 years and stayed TSH receptor antibody positive.

Germline V gene sequence: CDR1 DFQATT, CDR2 SNEGSKA (reference sequence). This CDR3 has 14 residues. V was clipped by 7 bases and J by 6 bases; unmatched bases: 13. Stated time point: persistent/refractory GD, antithyroid drugs over 5 years with positive TRAb. Researchers made the TCR library from RNA that was extracted from PBMCs. It was by American Thyroid Association guidelines that Graves' disease was diagnosed. Each patient gave 7.5 to 9 milliliters of EDTA-anticoagulated peripheral blood. CDR3-region Arm-PCR and iRepertoire HTBI primers produced the TCR beta libraries. Authors' processing steps: About 62 TRBV and roughly 15 TRBJ segments were identified across samples. TCRdb re-called the multiplex PCR reads with MiXCR, one entry per CDR3 protein. The V and J calls and clone size are TCRdb's, not the authors'. The sample holds approximately 350,000 distinct CDR3 sequences; less than 30% are singletons and the top ten take around 30%.

The TCR sequence derives from a woman aged 40 to 50 with Graves disease. Specimen: peripheral blood mononuclear cells (PBMCs), collected when the disease was refractory, from a patient treated with antithyroid drugs. This chain connects TRBV20-1 to TRBJ2-7, with 9 bases lining up with TRBD1. This CDR3 reads CSGIRGTGFAEQYL. The CDR3 DNA reads TGCAGTGGAATCCGCGGGACAGGGTTCGCCGAGCAGTACCTC.